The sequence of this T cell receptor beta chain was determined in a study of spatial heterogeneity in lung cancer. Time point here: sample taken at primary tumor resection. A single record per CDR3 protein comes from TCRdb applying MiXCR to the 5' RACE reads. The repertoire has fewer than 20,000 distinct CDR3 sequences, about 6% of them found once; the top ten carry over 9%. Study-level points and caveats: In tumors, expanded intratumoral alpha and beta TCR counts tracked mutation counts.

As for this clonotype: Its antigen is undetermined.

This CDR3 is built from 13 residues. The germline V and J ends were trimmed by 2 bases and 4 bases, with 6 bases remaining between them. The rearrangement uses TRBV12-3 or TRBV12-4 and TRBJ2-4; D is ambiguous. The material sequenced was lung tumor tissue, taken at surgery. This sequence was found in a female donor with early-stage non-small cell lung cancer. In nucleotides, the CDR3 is TGTGCCAGCAGTTTACAAGTAAAAAACATTCAGTACTTC. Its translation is CASSLQVKNIQYF.